The next 19 T cell receptor beta chains were all read from a single sample in a study of OX40 agonist ivuxolimab in advanced cancers. The assay was immunoSEQ multiplex PCR, and TCRdb's table has in-frame clones only and misses some. The table lists roughly 23,000 clones, roughly 84% of them singletons. The sequencing used CD4+ or CD8+ T cells sorted from blood, collected in a trial of the OX40 agonist ivuxolimab. The receptors here all came from an adult with an advanced solid tumor such as melanoma, head and neck, liver or kidney cancer.

V usage is TRBV7-9 and J usage is TRBJ2-1, with a tentative D call TRBD2 (5 bases). This CDR3 has 15 residues. Germline V gene data show CDR1 as SEHNR and CDR2 as FQNEAQ (reference sequence). V dropped 5 bases and J dropped 9 bases, with 20 bases sitting between them. The CDR3: CASSPLKGAKGEQFF. In nucleotides, the CDR3 is TGTGCCAGCAGCCCGCTTAAGGGAGCTAAGGGTGAGCAGTTCTTC. Supplemented by reference TRBV7-9 and TRBJ2-1, the full variable domain reads DTGVSQNPRHKITKRGQNVTFRCDPISEHNRLYWYRQTLGQGPEFLTYFQNEAQLEKSRLLSDRFSAERPKGSFSTLEIQRTEQGDSAMYLCASSPLKGAKGEQFFGPGTRLTVL.

The rearrangement joins TRBV19 to TRBJ1-2; D gene uncertain. The CDR3 sequence is 11 residues long. V was cut by 5 bases and J by 8 bases, with 9 bases left in between. Germline CDR1 and CDR2: LNHDA and SQIVND (reference sequence). CDR3 residues: CASSYGMGYTF. For the CDR3, the DNA is TGTGCCAGTAGTTACGGGATGGGCTACACCTTC.

The chain has TRBV15 and TRBJ2-2; 8 bases line up with TRBD1. The CDR3 length is 16 residues. Germline V gives CDR1 LNHNV, CDR2 YYDKDF (reference sequence). With 3 bases clipped from V and 1 base from J, the junction kept 4 bases outside the gene matches. The CDR3 here is CATSRPQGENTGELFF. DNA of the CDR3: TGTGCCACCAGCAGGCCACAGGGGGAGAACACCGGGGAGCTGTTTTTT.

The genes are TRBV21-1 and TRBJ2-7; the D call of TRBD2 is as the table states it, not checked on the DNA. TRBV21-1 counts as a pseudogene. The CDR3 is made up of 15 amino acids. The CDR3 DNA reads as TGTGCCAGCAGCAAAGAGGAGGGCGTCGGGTACGAGCAGTACTTC. It specifies CASSKEEGVGYEQYF.

The rearrangement joins TRBV10-2 to TRBJ2-1, with D perhaps matching TRBD2 (5 bases). V was clipped by 6 bases and J by 8 bases, with 17 bases between them. The CDR3 is 14 residues long. CDR1 and CDR2 from the germline V gene are WSHSY and SAAADI. CDR3 in amino acids: CASRDRTAWDEQFF. The CDR3 DNA sequence: TGCGCCAGCAGGGATCGGACTGCCTGGGATGAGCAGTTCTTC.

The chain has TRBV11-3 and TRBJ2-7; maybe TRBD1 (6 bases). V was pared by 5 bases and J by 2 bases, with 10 bases between. This CDR3 region has 13 residues. The germline V gene has CDR1 SGHNT and CDR2 YENEEA. CDR3 in DNA: TGTGCCAGCAGCAAGGGACACCCCTACGAGCAGTACTTC. Protein product: CASSKGHPYEQYF.

The rearrangement links TRBV30 to TRBJ2-3; 8 positions match TRBD2. Germline CDR1 reads GTSNPN; CDR2 reads SVGIG (reference sequence). J lost 2 bases, V lost 2 bases, and 6 bases had no gene match. CDR3 length: 15 amino acids. CDR3 bases: TGTGCCTGGAGTACGGTAGCGGGGTACACAGATACGCAGTATTTT. Translating gives CAWSTVAGYTDTQYF.

The chain joins TRBV5-8 to TRBJ2-2; D is unclear. The CDR3 covers 13 residues. V was shortened by 1 base and J by 6 bases, with 7 bases between the two germline ends. The germline V gene encodes CDR1 SGHTS and CDR2 YDEGEE. DNA of the CDR3: TGTGCCAGCAGCTTGTCAGTGCCCGGGGAGCTGTTTTTT. Protein product: CASSLSVPGELFF.

The genes are TRBV4-1 and TRBJ2-7; D gene ambiguous. Per the germline V gene, CDR1 is MGHRA and CDR2 is YSYEKL. Between the trimmed V and J ends, which lost 4 bases and 4 bases, there was a span of 14 bases. This CDR3 spans 14 amino acids. This CDR3 is CASSPWVSQYEQYF. The DNA for the CDR3 is TGCGCCAGCAGCCCCTGGGTCAGCCAGTACGAGCAGTACTTC.

The V call is TRBV7-9, the J call TRBJ2-3; 13 positions agree with TRBD2. The CDR3 totals 18 residues. In germline, CDR1 is SEHNR, CDR2 FQNEAQ (reference sequence). V was pared by 4 bases and J by 3 bases, with 10 bases of the junction left unmatched. CDR3 DNA sequence: TGTGCCAGCAGCTGGAGAGAAGGACTAGCGGGAGTGACAGATACGCAGTATTTT. Translating gives CASSWREGLAGVTDTQYF. Full variable domain (outside the CDR3, taken from reference TRBV7-9 and TRBJ2-3): DTGVSQNPRHKITKRGQNVTFRCDPISEHNRLYWYRQTLGQGPEFLTYFQNEAQLEKSRLLSDRFSAERPKGSFSTLEIQRTEQGDSAMYLCASSWREGLAGVTDTQYFGPGTRLTVL.

The V and J genes are TRBV7-9 and TRBJ2-1, with a weak D call TRBD2 (5 bases). The CDR3 totals 14 residues. V lost 4 bases to trimming and J lost 2 bases, with 9 bases between them. CDR1 SEHNR and CDR2 FQNEAQ come from the germline V gene (reference sequence). The CDR3 spells CASSSDGTYNEQFF. Written as DNA, the CDR3 is TGTGCCAGCAGCTCGGACGGGACCTACAATGAGCAGTTCTTC. The full variable domain, in which reference TRBV7-9 and TRBJ2-1 provide the parts outside the CDR3, is DTGVSQNPRHKITKRGQNVTFRCDPISEHNRLYWYRQTLGQGPEFLTYFQNEAQLEKSRLLSDRFSAERPKGSFSTLEIQRTEQGDSAMYLCASSSDGTYNEQFFGPGTRLTVL.

V usage is TRBV5-1 and J usage is TRBJ1-2; TRBD1 matches at 9 bases. Trimming removed 1 base from V and 8 bases from J; junction bases left unmatched: 6. This CDR3 region has 14 residues. The germline V gene encodes CDR1 SGHRS and CDR2 YFSETQ. The CDR3 loop is CASSLPRDREGYTF. The CDR3 DNA is TGCGCCAGCAGCTTGCCCCGGGACAGGGAAGGCTACACCTTC.

This chain joins TRBV6-6 and TRBJ2-7; unclear D gene. Germline V gene lookup returns CDR1 MNHNY and CDR2 SVGAGI (reference sequence). Trimming stripped 6 bases from V and 2 bases from J, with 5 bases between. The CDR3 is made up of 11 amino acids. The CDR3, as DNA: TGTGCCAGCAGCACAACCTACGAGCAGTACTTC. Protein product: CASSTTYEQYF.

V is TRBV15 and J is TRBJ2-1; D unclear. Trimming took 4 bases from V and 1 from J, leaving 8 bases between them. Germline lookup yields CDR1 LNHNV and CDR2 YYDKDF (reference sequence). This CDR3 comprises 14 residues. This CDR3 reads CATSIDSSYNEQFF. Written as DNA, the CDR3 is TGTGCCACCAGCATCGACTCATCCTACAATGAGCAGTTCTTC.

This clone was counted once. V usage is TRBV7-9 and J usage is TRBJ1-1; TRBD1 is a possible D gene (5 bases). Germline CDR1 and CDR2: SEHNR and FQNEAQ (reference sequence). Deletions cut 4 bases from V and 3 bases from J, with 6 bases between. The CDR3 totals 12 residues. In DNA, the CDR3 is TGTGCCAGCAGCTCAGGGTACACTGAAGCTTTCTTT. Amino acid sequence: CASSSGYTEAFF.

The gene calls are TRBV30 and TRBJ2-7; 8 bases align to TRBD1. This CDR3 has 14 amino acids. CDR1 GTSNPN and CDR2 SVGIG come from the germline V gene (reference sequence). V dropped 3 bases and J dropped 2; count of bases not matched to a gene: 6. The CDR3 protein is CAWRSRGLAYEQYF. For the CDR3, the DNA is TGTGCCTGGAGGAGCAGGGGGCTCGCCTACGAGCAGTACTTC.

The chain links TRBV27 to TRBJ2-5; no firm D call. This CDR3 region has 13 residues. Germline lookup yields CDR1 MNHEY and CDR2 SMNVEV (reference sequence). Trimming left V 4 bases short and J 5 bases short, with 11 bases between. This chain's CDR3 is CASSYNVGETQYF. CDR3 nucleotide sequence: TGTGCCAGCAGTTACAACGTGGGGGAGACCCAGTACTTC.

The CDR3 loop reads CSVEGDRGVAYGYTF. For the CDR3, the DNA is TGCAGCGTTGAAGGGGACAGGGGAGTTGCCTATGGCTACACCTTC. The rearrangement uses TRBV29-1 and TRBJ1-2, with TRBD1 matching 10 bases. Trimming removed 1 base from V and 4 bases from J; junction bases left unmatched: 6. This CDR3 contains 15 residues. CDR1 is SQVTM and CDR2 is ANQGSEA in the germline V gene.

This clone is deemed large. The V gene is TRBV7-9, the J gene TRBJ1-1, with D unclear. This CDR3 is 16 amino acids long. CDR1 and CDR2 (germline): SEHNR, FQNEAQ (reference sequence). V lost 4 bases, J lost 0 bases, and 15 bases lay in between. The CDR3 reads CASSSIQPPLNTEAFF. CDR3 nucleotides: TGTGCCAGCAGCTCCATCCAACCACCACTGAACACTGAAGCTTTCTTT.